This paragraph covers one T cell receptor beta chain sequence. This CDR3 is built from 15 residues. Germline CDR1 is SEHNR and CDR2 is FQNEAQ (reference sequence). V dropped 3 bases and J dropped 5; count of bases not matched to a gene: 7. This record belongs to a study of patients and donors after allogeneic stem cell transplantation. TCRdb passed the RT-PCR reads through MiXCR, listing each CDR3 protein once. The sample includes 190,000 or so distinct CDR3 sequences, roughly two fifths of them seen just once. V and J are TRBV7-9 and TRBJ2-1, with 7 nucleotides matching TRBD2. The sequenced sample was blood, either unsorted or a sorted T cell fraction (not recorded which). This TCR derives from a human donor who was either an allogeneic HSCT recipient or a stem cell or donor lymphocyte infusion donor (not recorded which). It is not recorded whose cells these are; they may come from a transplant donor. In DNA, the CDR3 is TGTGCCAGCAGCTTTGATAGGCTAGCGGACAATGAGCAGTTCTTC. Amino acids: CASSFDRLADNEQFF.